Below, 27 T cell receptor beta chains from the same sample are listed, as sequenced in a study of metastatic and nonmetastatic thyroid tumors. TCRdb re-called the PCR reads via MiXCR. Altogether 70,000 or so clones are present, 14% being singletons, with the ten largest covering approximately 7%. The entire patient cohort was treatment-naive prior to thyroid surgery. The sequenced sample was blood. The origin of the receptors is a male donor with papillary thyroid cancer or a benign thyroid nodule (not recorded which). Some clones in this sample may be carry-over from other donors' samples.

This clone was seen many times. The V call is TRBV6-1, the J call TRBJ1-4, with D hard to call. The CDR3 is 14 amino acids. Trimming took off 8 bases at V and 8 bases at J, with 18 bases between the two ends. In germline, CDR1 is MNHNS, CDR2 SASEGT. CDR3 amino acids: CASGNTGRIEKLFF. CDR3 sequence (DNA): TGTGCCAGCGGAAATACCGGGAGGATCGAAAAACTGTTTTTT.

This clone was recorded many times. The chain is built from TRBV11-2 and TRBJ2-2, with D possibly being TRBD1 (6 bases). Per germline, CDR1 SGHAT and CDR2 FQNNGV. This CDR3 is built from 17 residues. The V end lost 1 base, the J end lost 0 bases, and 12 bases lay between the germline ends. As DNA, the CDR3 is TGTGCCAGCAGCTTAGTAGTGGGGGCGGCGAACACCGGGGAGCTGTTTTTT. Protein: CASSLVVGAANTGELFF.

This clone was seen at least ten times. The chain employs TRBV5-1 and TRBJ2-3, with 11 bases lining up with TRBD1. Germline CDR1 reads SGHRS; CDR2 reads YFSETQ. The CDR3 loop spans 18 amino acids. V shed 0 bases, J shed 1 base, and the junction held 7 bases outside the gene matches. CDR3 in DNA: TGCGCCAGCAGCTTGGCCGGGACAGGGGGTGAGGGCACAGATACGCAGTATTTT. Protein: CASSLAGTGGEGTDTQYF.

To note about this clone: One junction end does not reproduce the germline sequence, and a read error may be involved. The DNA for the CDR3 is TGTGCCAGCAGTTACTCCTGGGGCGACAGCGGAGCCGCCGGTGAGCTGTTTTTT. Amino acid sequence: CASSYSWGDSGAAGELFF. The chain couples TRBV6-5 to TRBJ2-2; D tentatively fits TRBD1 or TRBD2 (5 bases each). There are 18 residues in the CDR3. Germline CDR1 and CDR2: MNHEY and SVGAGI.

Concerning this clone itself: A clone one base away is much larger, so this may be a read error. The identical CDR3 is also encoded by other nucleotide sequences in the sample. The genes are TRBV19 and TRBJ2-5; D unclear. CDR3 length equals 15 residues. V lost 6 bases and J lost 0, with 14 bases in between. Germline loops: CDR1 LNHDA, CDR2 SQIVND (reference sequence). CDR3 sequence reads: CASSPPGRYQETQYF. As DNA, the CDR3 is TGTGCCAGTAGCCCGCCAGGTCGGTACCAAGAGACCCAGTACTTC.

This clone was seen repeatedly, ten times or more. The chain carries TRBV6-1 and TRBJ2-1, with 7 bases that match TRBD2. The CDR3 has 15 amino acids. Germline CDR1 MNHNS, CDR2 SASEGT. The junction had 9 bases not matched to a gene; V was cut back by 2 bases and J by 8 bases. The CDR3 sequence is CASSERAGSLDEQFF. CDR3 sequence (DNA): TGTGCCAGCAGTGAAAGAGCGGGATCTTTGGATGAGCAGTTCTTC.

A note on this clone: Just one base apart from a much larger clone, this may be a read error. Other DNA sequences in this specimen translate into the identical CDR3. V is TRBV7-7 and J is TRBJ2-3; TRBD2 might be the D (5 bases). Germline CDR1 and CDR2: SSHAT and FNYEAQ (reference sequence). This CDR3 has 15 amino acids. The CDR3 nucleotides are TGTGCTAGCAGCTCAACACCCCTCGAGGGTGATACGCAGTATTTT. This sequence encodes CASSSTPLEGDTQYF.

This clone has ten or more counts. The chain combines TRBV27 with TRBJ2-7; 7 bases fit TRBD1. The CDR3 has 17 amino acids. V lost 5 bases and J lost 5; bases outside the gene matches: 18. Germline lookup yields CDR1 MNHEY and CDR2 SMNVEV (reference sequence). As DNA, the CDR3 is TGTGCCAGCAGTCCCTTCCCGTGGGACAGCGTAGAACACGAGCAGTACTTC. This gives the protein CASSPFPWDSVEHEQYF.

The sample holds many counts of this clone. The chain is built from TRBV24-1 and TRBJ1-6; no firm D call. This CDR3 region has 14 residues. The V gene's germline CDR1 is KGHDR and CDR2 SFDVKD. V lost 4 bases and J 4 bases, leaving 7 bases between the germline ends. The CDR3 region has the DNA TGTGCCACCAGTGAACGGTATTATAATTCACCCCTCCACTTT. The encoded protein is CATSERYYNSPLHF.

This clone has a count of ten or more. J is TRBJ1-1 and V is TRBV5-8; no clear D gene. The CDR3 contains 14 residues. Germline CDR1 reads SGHTS; CDR2 reads YDEGEE. The germline V and J ends were trimmed by 0 bases and 4 bases, with 10 bases remaining between them. The CDR3 nucleotides read TGTGCCAGCAGCTTGGGGGGAGAGGGCACTGAAGCTTTCTTT. Translated: CASSLGGEGTEAFF.

This clone was seen ten or more times. This rearrangement joins TRBV6-1 to TRBJ1-5, with TRBD1 matching 9 bases. CDR1 is MNHNS and CDR2 is SASEGT in the germline V gene. The V segment lost 5 bases and the J segment 4 bases; nucleotides outside the gene matches: 9. The CDR3 sequence is 16 residues long. The CDR3 loop is CASSSYRDRDNQPQHF. The CDR3 region has the DNA TGTGCCAGCAGTTCGTACCGGGACAGGGATAATCAGCCCCAGCATTTT.

Many counts were recorded for this clone. The gene calls are TRBV6-5 and TRBJ2-1; a possible D gene is TRBD1 (6 bases). Germline V lookup: CDR1 MNHEY, CDR2 SVGAGI. Trimming removed 0 bases at V and 6 bases at J, with 9 bases between. This CDR3 spans 14 amino acids. CDR3 sequence: CASSYSGTINEQFF. The CDR3 nucleotides read TGTGCCAGCAGTTACTCCGGGACAATCAATGAGCAGTTCTTC.

This clone showed up just a few times. The junction departs from the called germline gene at one end, perhaps through a read error. The rearrangement links TRBV6-4 to TRBJ2-7; 9 bases fit TRBD1. From germline, CDR1 is MRHNA and CDR2 SNTAGT. CDR3 size: 14 residues. CDR3 amino acids: CSSSYRGLSHEHYF. In DNA, the CDR3 is TGTTCCAGCAGTTACAGGGGGCTTTCCCACGAGCATTACTTC.

Note on this clone: A junction end diverges from the germline sequence, so it may reflect a read error. This chain connects TRBV9 to TRBJ2-3, with TRBD2 matching over 8 bases. This CDR3 has 13 residues. CDR1 and CDR2 from the germline V gene are SGDLS and YYNGEE. The CDR3 DNA reads as TGTGTCAGCATCCCCGGGGGGGCAGATACGCAGTATTTT. It specifies CVSIPGGADTQYF.

This clone was recorded many times. The chain combines TRBV19 with TRBJ2-7, with 7 bases aligning to TRBD1. There are 16 residues in the CDR3. J gave up 3 bases and V 5 bases, and 13 bases lay outside the gene matches. Germline CDR1 LNHDA, CDR2 SQIVND (reference sequence). The CDR3 is CASSSRNRDSYYEQYF. DNA for the CDR3: TGTGCCAGTAGTTCAAGGAACCGGGACAGTTACTACGAGCAGTACTTC.

A remark on this clone: Sequence at one end of the junction differs from germline and may be a read error. For the CDR3, the DNA is TGTGCTAGCAGTGAAGGGACAGCCAGCAATCAGCCCAAGCATTTT. Amino acids: CASSEGTASNQPKHF. This chain uses TRBV6-1 with TRBJ1-5, with 7 bases aligning to TRBD1. CDR3 length: 15 amino acids. Germline V gene data show CDR1 as MNHNS and CDR2 as SASEGT.

This clone was seen repeatedly, ten times or more. The chain is built from TRBV11-2 and TRBJ1-1; TRBD1 agrees at 7 bases. CDR3 size: 13 residues. The trim removed 6 bases at V and 7 bases at J, leaving 8 bases unmatched. Germline lookup yields CDR1 SGHAT and CDR2 FQNNGV. The CDR3 reads CASRLTGSGEAFF. CDR3 sequence (DNA): TGTGCCAGCAGGTTGACAGGGTCGGGTGAAGCTTTCTTT.

A remark on this clone: A read error may account for a junction end that differs from germline. The chain is built from TRBV6-5 and TRBJ2-3; TRBD2 matches at 9 bases. CDR1 is MNHEY, CDR2 SVGAGI, per germline. The CDR3 runs to 17 residues. The CDR3 coding sequence is TGTGCCAGCAGTTACCCGAGGACTAGCGTGAGCACATATACGCAGTATTTT. It encodes CASSYPRTSVSTYTQYF.

This clone was found many times. The chain employs TRBV11-2 and TRBJ2-1, with 8 bases lining up with TRBD2. V dropped 2 bases and J dropped 4; count of bases not matched to a gene: 7. Germline values: CDR1 SGHAT, CDR2 FQNNGV. The length of the CDR3 is 16 residues. CDR3 loop: CASSLRRTSGYNEQFF. Here the CDR3 DNA reads TGTGCCAGCAGCTTAAGGAGAACTAGCGGTTACAATGAGCAGTTCTTC. Full variable domain (outside the CDR3, taken from reference TRBV11-2 and TRBJ2-1): EAGVAQSPRYKIIEKRQSVAFWCNPISGHATLYWYQQILGQGPKLLIQFQNNGVVDDSQLPKDRFSAERLKGVDSTLKIQPAKLEDSAVYLCASSLRRTSGYNEQFFGPGTRLTVL.

This clone was seen repeatedly, ten times or more. The chain employs TRBV19 and TRBJ1-1; D remains unclear. Germline CDR1 and CDR2: LNHDA and SQIVND (reference sequence). Deletions cut 1 base from V and 7 bases from J, with 10 bases between. The CDR3 is made up of 13 amino acids. CDR3 DNA: TGTGCCAGTAGTATAGTCCCTGCCAGTGAAGCTTTCTTT. It codes for CASSIVPASEAFF.

This clone showed up many times. J is TRBJ2-7 and V is TRBV28; D gene uncertain. Germline V gene lookup returns CDR1 MDHEN and CDR2 SYDVKM. Trimming removed 5 bases from V and 1 base from J, with 15 bases in between. CDR3 size: 15 residues. The CDR3 protein is CASSRAPDASYEQYF. The CDR3 DNA follows: TGTGCCAGCAGTCGGGCCCCGGACGCATCCTACGAGCAGTACTTC.

This clone appeared many times. The genes are TRBV10-2 and TRBJ2-7, with 10 nucleotides matching TRBD1. Germline V gene sequence: CDR1 WSHSY, CDR2 SAAADI. J was trimmed by 6 bases and V by 6 bases; bases with no gene match: 8. CDR3 length: 14 residues. The CDR3 protein is CASSHGQGVGEQYF. The CDR3 DNA is TGCGCCAGCAGCCACGGACAGGGGGTCGGCGAGCAGTACTTC.

This clone was seen ten or more times. The gene calls are TRBV5-1 and TRBJ2-6; TRBD1 agrees at 8 bases. Trimming removed 4 bases from V and 0 bases from J; junction bases left unmatched: 3. The germline gives CDR1 SGHRS, CDR2 YFSETQ. This CDR3 is built from 16 residues. The CDR3 protein is CASSGTGYSGANVLTF. In DNA, the CDR3 is TGCGCCAGCAGCGGGACAGGATACTCTGGGGCCAACGTCCTGACTTTC.

Many counts were recorded for this clone. The chain recombines TRBV6-1 with TRBJ2-7; perhaps TRBD2 as D (6 bases). The CDR3 is made up of 16 amino acids. Per germline, CDR1 MNHNS and CDR2 SASEGT. V dropped 5 bases and J dropped 0 bases, with 17 bases sitting between them. CDR3 nucleotide sequence: TGTGCCAGCAGTCCCCCGGTCGGGGGTTACTCCTACGAGCAGTACTTC. The encoded protein is CASSPPVGGYSYEQYF.

This clone was picked up many times. The gene calls are TRBV6-2 or TRBV6-3 and TRBJ2-2; 10 bases are shared with TRBD1. The CDR3 consists of 14 residues. The germline CDR1 and CDR2 sequences are MNHEY and SVGEGT. The V and J ends lost 7 bases and 5 bases, in that order; junction bases with no gene match: 4. CDR3 sequence (DNA): TGTGCCAGCAATCGACAGGGGGCGACCGGGGAGCTGTTTTTT. Translating gives CASNRQGATGELFF.

There are many counts of this clone. The chain recombines TRBV4-1 with TRBJ1-1, with unresolved D. V shed 0 bases and J shed 4 bases, with 6 bases lying between them. The CDR3 runs 13 residues. The germline gives CDR1 MGHRA, CDR2 YSYEKL. The chain's CDR3 is CASSQDSLTEAFF. As DNA, the CDR3 is TGCGCCAGCAGCCAAGACTCACTCACTGAAGCTTTCTTT.

This clone was seen repeatedly, ten times or more. The chain recombines TRBV29-1 with TRBJ2-1; D may be TRBD2 (6 bases). The CDR3 totals 14 residues. The germline V and J ends were trimmed by 7 bases and 2 bases, with 15 bases remaining between them. Germline-derived CDR1 and CDR2 are SQVTM and ANQGSEA. CDR3 bases: TGCAGCGCTTTCGGGGAGGCCGCCTACAATGAGCAGTTCTTC. This translates into CSAFGEAAYNEQFF.